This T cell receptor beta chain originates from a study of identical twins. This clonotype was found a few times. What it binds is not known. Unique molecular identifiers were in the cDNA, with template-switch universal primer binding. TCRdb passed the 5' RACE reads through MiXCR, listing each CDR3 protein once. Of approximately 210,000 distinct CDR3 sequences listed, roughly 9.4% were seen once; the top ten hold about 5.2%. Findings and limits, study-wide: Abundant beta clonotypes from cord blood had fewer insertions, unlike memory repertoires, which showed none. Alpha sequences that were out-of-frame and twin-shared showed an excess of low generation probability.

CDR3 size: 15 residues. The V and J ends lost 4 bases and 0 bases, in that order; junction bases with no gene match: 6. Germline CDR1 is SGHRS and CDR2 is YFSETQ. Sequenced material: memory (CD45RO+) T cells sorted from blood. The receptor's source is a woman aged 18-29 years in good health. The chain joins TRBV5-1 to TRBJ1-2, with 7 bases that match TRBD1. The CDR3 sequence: CASSGYRGTNYGYTF. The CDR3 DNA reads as TGCGCCAGCAGCGGATACAGGGGAACTAACTATGGCTACACCTTC.